What follows are 20 T cell receptor beta chains derived from one specimen sequenced in a study of metastatic and nonmetastatic thyroid tumors (dated by TCRdb to between 2020 and 2021). Libraries were constructed by PCR. The reads were generated on an Illumina HiSeq 4000. TCRdb passed the public sequencing reads through fastp at Q25 and MiXCR, retaining productive beta sequences. Counted in this sample were 22,000 or so clones; approximately 22% of them appeared once. Of the sample, over 9% is held by the ten largest clones. No patient had received any treatment before thyroid surgery. Sequencing input: tumor tissue. All receptors derive from a female donor with papillary thyroid cancer or a benign thyroid nodule (not recorded which). Some clones in this sample may be carry-over from other donors' samples.

By its share, this clone is medium-sized (0.01 to 0.1%). J is TRBJ1-4 and V is TRBV11-2; the match to TRBD1 covers 12 bases. Germline assignment: CDR1 SGHAT and CDR2 FQNNGV. Losses at the gene ends were 1 base for V and 6 bases for J; bases not matched to a gene: 12. CDR3 size: 19 residues. The DNA of the CDR3 is TGTGCCAGCAGCTTAGTCCGGGACAGGGGGCGAGGAGGCTATGAAAAACTGTTTTTT. Translated: CASSLVRDRGRGGYEKLFF.

This clone is deemed medium-sized (0.01 to 0.1%). The rearrangement joins TRBV20-1 to TRBJ1-6, with 7 bases matching TRBD1. J gave up 4 bases and V 5 bases, and 8 bases lay outside the gene matches. The CDR3 totals 15 residues. Germline V gene sequence: CDR1 DFQATT, CDR2 SNEGSKA (reference sequence). CDR3 sequence (DNA): TGCAGTGCTCGATCCGGGACAGCGTATAATTCACCCCTCCACTTT. This codes for CSARSGTAYNSPLHF.

About this clone: Just one base apart from a much larger clone, this may be a read error. CDR3 DNA sequence: TGTGCCAGCAGCGTAGGGGAGGTGGCAAGTGAGACCCAGTACTTC. Encoded protein: CASSVGEVASETQYF. The chain employs TRBV9 and TRBJ2-5; TRBD2 might be the D (6 bases). V lost 0 bases to trimming and J lost 5 bases, with 14 bases between them. Germline CDR1 and CDR2: SGDLS and YYNGEE. The CDR3 runs 15 residues.

The chain employs TRBV11-3 and TRBJ1-5, with TRBD1 identical over 7 bases. Germline-derived CDR1 and CDR2 are SGHNT and YENEEA. The CDR3 consists of 15 residues. J gave up 7 bases and V 1 base, and 7 bases lay outside the gene matches. DNA for the CDR3: TGTGCCAGCAGCTTAGCCGCCAGGGGGGGACAGCCCCAGCATTTT. Residues: CASSLAARGGQPQHF.

The table lists this clone with many counts. This chain uses TRBV7-2 with TRBJ2-7; no reliable D call. Per the germline V gene, CDR1 is SGHTA and CDR2 is FQGNSA. The CDR3 length is 16 residues. V was clipped by 0 bases and J by 2 bases, with 14 bases between them. The DNA of the CDR3 is TGTGCCAGCAGCTTAGCCCCTGATCGTTCGGCCTACGAGCAGTACTTC. It codes for CASSLAPDRSAYEQYF.

In this sample, this clone is medium-sized (0.01 to 0.1%). The V gene is TRBV6-2 or TRBV6-3, the J gene TRBJ2-5, with D perhaps being TRBD1 or TRBD2 (5 bases each). In germline, CDR1 is MNHEY, CDR2 SVGEGT. This CDR3 spans 14 amino acids. V was cut by 2 bases and J by 4 bases, with 11 bases left in between. CDR3 nucleotide sequence: TGTGCCAGCAGTTACGCTGGTGGGGGAGAGACCCAGTACTTC. It codes for CASSYAGGGETQYF.

This clone is classed as medium-sized. This chain links TRBV6-1 with TRBJ1-5, with 7 nucleotides matching TRBD1. The junction had 4 bases not matched to a gene; V was cut back by 1 base and J by 4 bases. This CDR3 has 15 residues. In germline, CDR1 is MNHNS, CDR2 SASEGT. The DNA for the CDR3 is TGTGCCAGCAGTGAAGGACAGGGACAGAATCAGCCCCAGCATTTT. Its protein is CASSEGQGQNQPQHF.

In its sample, this clone was seen a few times. The chain links TRBV28 to TRBJ2-7; D may be TRBD1 (5 bases). V lost 6 bases and J lost 3, with 18 bases in between. This CDR3 contains 15 residues. The germline CDR1 and CDR2 sequences are MDHEN and SYDVKM. Written as DNA, the CDR3 is TGTGCCAGCAGCCGGAAGACAGTTCGAGTCTACGAGCAGTACTTC. This gives the protein CASSRKTVRVYEQYF.

In its sample, this clone was seen a few times. The chain combines TRBV24-1 with TRBJ2-1; D not certain. Germline V gives CDR1 KGHDR, CDR2 SFDVKD. The length of the CDR3 is 13 residues. V gave up 4 bases and J gave up 4 bases, with 7 bases separating them. The CDR3 coding sequence is TGTGCCACCAGTGACCCCCCGTACAATGAGCAGTTCTTC. Translated: CATSDPPYNEQFF.

In its sample, this clone ranks as medium-sized. The chain carries TRBV4-3 and TRBJ2-1, with D maybe TRBD1 (5 bases). Trimming stripped 0 bases from V and 9 bases from J, with 9 bases between. Germline assignment: CDR1 LGHNA and CDR2 YSLEER. The CDR3 extends over 13 amino acids. Here the CDR3 reads CASSQEQVSEQFF. In DNA, the CDR3 is TGCGCCAGCAGCCAAGAACAGGTCTCTGAGCAGTTCTTC.

The chain joins TRBV20-1 to TRBJ2-1; D call uncertain. Trimming left V 0 bases short and J 6 bases short, with 18 bases between. This CDR3 is 16 amino acids long. Germline-derived CDR1 and CDR2 are DFQATT and SNEGSKA (reference sequence). This CDR3 reads CSARDPVRSSPNEQFF. For the CDR3, the DNA is TGCAGTGCTAGAGATCCTGTGAGGAGTTCCCCCAATGAGCAGTTCTTC.

The chain combines TRBV30 with TRBJ1-2, with 7 positions matching TRBD1. There are 13 residues in the CDR3. CDR1 GTSNPN and CDR2 SVGIG come from the germline V gene (reference sequence). V was pared by 1 base and J by 8 bases, with 7 bases of the junction left unmatched. CDR3 sequence reads: CAWSETGKRGYTF. Here the CDR3 DNA reads TGTGCCTGGAGTGAGACAGGGAAGAGAGGCTACACCTTC. Drawing the rest from reference TRBV30 and TRBJ1-2, the complete variable domain is SQTIHQWPATLVQPVGSPLSLECTVEGTSNPNLYWYRQAAGRGLQLLFYSVGIGQISSEVPQNLSASRPQDRQFILSSKKLLLSDSGFYLCAWSETGKRGYTFGSGTRLTVV.

The V gene is TRBV5-4, the J gene TRBJ2-6, with a weak D call TRBD1 (5 bases). Trimming pared 8 bases from V and 0 bases from J, leaving 9 bases between. CDR3 length: 14 residues. The germline gives CDR1 SGHNT, CDR2 YYREEE (reference sequence). The CDR3 DNA is TGTGCCAGTATAGACAGCTCTGGGGCCAACGTCCTGACTTTC. It specifies CASIDSSGANVLTF.

This clone was seen a few times. The chain joins TRBV10-3 to TRBJ2-3; TRBD2 matches 8 bases. V lost 6 bases to trimming and J lost 1 base; unmatched junction nucleotides: 3. The CDR3 spans 14 residues. Germline CDR1 is ENHRY and CDR2 is SYGVKD. The CDR3, as DNA: TGTGCCATCAGACCGGGGGGGGGCACAGATACGCAGTATTTT. Translated: CAIRPGGGTDTQYF.

This sequence joins TRBV2 and TRBJ1-5, with D unresolved. Germline V gene data show CDR1 as SNHLY and CDR2 as FYNNEI. The CDR3 runs 14 residues. Trimming removed 9 bases from V and 2 bases from J, with 14 bases in between. CDR3 coding DNA: TGTGCCAGTGAGGCGGGAGTCGGCAATCAGCCCCAGCATTTT. Translation gives CASEAGVGNQPQHF.

This clone was seen at least ten times. The chain uses TRBV7-6 and TRBJ2-7, with TRBD1 identical over 7 bases. V trimming: 0 bases; J trimming: 3 bases; junction bases outside the gene matches: 2. The CDR3 length is 14 residues. Germline V gives CDR1 SGHVS, CDR2 FNYEAQ. CDR3 nucleotides: TGTGCCAGCAGCTTAGCCCGGGACAGCTACGAGCAGTACTTC. Residues: CASSLARDSYEQYF.

V gene TRBV5-1 combines with J gene TRBJ1-3; the D is unclear. There are 14 residues in the CDR3. Germline assignment: CDR1 SGHRS and CDR2 YFSETQ. V was shortened by 4 bases and J by 0 bases, with 8 bases between the two germline ends. Written as DNA, the CDR3 is TGCGCCAGCAGCATCGGGTCCTCTGGAAACACCATATATTTT. The encoded protein is CASSIGSSGNTIYF.

The count of this clone is one. The gene calls are TRBV20-1 and TRBJ1-1; D uncertain. This CDR3 contains 13 residues. Trimming took off 5 bases at V and 4 bases at J, with 14 bases between the two ends. The germline V gene has CDR1 DFQATT and CDR2 SNEGSKA (reference sequence). CDR3 in amino acids: CSAFSGPGTEAFF. Written as DNA, the CDR3 is TGCAGTGCTTTCAGTGGGCCCGGCACTGAAGCTTTCTTT.

In DNA, the CDR3 is TGTGCCAGCCGGGCCCCAGGGGGGACCCAGTACTTC. The encoded protein is CASRAPGGTQYF. The V call is TRBV6-1, the J call TRBJ2-5, with 7 positions matching TRBD1. CDR3 length equals 12 residues. The V gene's germline CDR1 is MNHNS and CDR2 SASEGT. V gave up 8 bases and J gave up 7 bases; unmatched junction bases: 7.

V usage is TRBV7-3 and J usage is TRBJ2-3; 8 nucleotides line up with TRBD1. Germline V gene sequence: CDR1 SGHTA, CDR2 FQGTGA. The ends lost 6 bases at V and 8 bases at J; junction bases unmatched: 7. The CDR3 has 13 amino acids. As DNA, the CDR3 is TGTGCCAGCAGGGGTGACAGGGGTGGTACGCAGTATTTT. This encodes CASRGDRGGTQYF.